The 23 T cell receptor beta chains listed next were all sequenced from one sample in a study of identifying expanded T cells in peripheral blood. Profiling relied on immunoSEQ multiplex PCR, and the TCRdb table lists in-frame clones only, not all of them. This table has 100,000 or so clones, roughly 88% appearing once. The sample taken for sequencing was blood. The receptors were gathered from a person between 18 and 69 years old in good health.

V gene TRBV18 combines with J gene TRBJ1-6; no clear D gene. The CDR3 contains 16 residues. Germline CDR1 is KGHSH and CDR2 is LQKENI. Trimming removed 3 bases from V and 6 bases from J, with 15 bases in between. The CDR3 DNA sequence: TGTGCCAGCTCACCCCCTTCCGGCCTTTTTAATTCACCCCTCCACTTT. Protein product: CASSPPSGLFNSPLHF.

The chain couples TRBV28 to TRBJ1-5; a weak D match, TRBD1 (5 bases). The V gene's germline CDR1 is MDHEN and CDR2 SYDVKM. V lost 4 bases and J 1 base, leaving 14 bases between the germline ends. This CDR3 is 16 amino acids long. The CDR3 region has the DNA TGTGCCAGCAGTTCCCCTGGGACTGACAGCAATCAGCCCCAGCATTTT. It specifies CASSSPGTDSNQPQHF.

V is TRBV6-5 and J is TRBJ2-7; D perhaps matches TRBD2 (7 bases). The CDR3 runs 13 residues. Germline V CDR1 and CDR2: MNHEY, SVGAGI. V gave up 6 bases and J gave up 0 bases, with 9 bases separating them. The CDR3 sequence: CASRRGHSYEQYF. The CDR3 coding sequence is TGTGCCAGCAGGCGGGGGCACTCCTACGAGCAGTACTTC.

The rearrangement uses TRBV7-2 and TRBJ2-7, with TRBD1 as a possible D gene (5 bases). This CDR3 contains 12 residues. Trimming pared 5 bases from V and 4 bases from J, leaving 9 bases between. In germline, CDR1 is SGHTA, CDR2 FQGNSA. In nucleotides, the CDR3 is TGTGCCAGCAGCCCAGGGTCTTACGAGCAGTACTTC. Protein: CASSPGSYEQYF.

V usage is TRBV5-4 and J usage is TRBJ2-3; 7 nucleotides line up with TRBD2. Germline CDR1 is SGHNT and CDR2 is YYREEE (reference sequence). The ends lost 0 bases at V and 0 bases at J; junction bases unmatched: 10. The CDR3 is 18 amino acids. The CDR3, as DNA: TGTGCCAGCAGCTTGGCACTAGCGTCGTCTCGTAGCACAGATACGCAGTATTTT. Translated, it gives CASSLALASSRSTDTQYF.

The rearrangement joins TRBV19 to TRBJ2-1, with 8 nucleotides matching TRBD2. This CDR3 comprises 18 residues. The ends lost 7 bases at V and 0 bases at J; junction bases unmatched: 14. Germline-derived CDR1 and CDR2 are LNHDA and SQIVND (reference sequence). CDR3 sequence (DNA): TGTGCCAGTACCCCGGGGGGAGCGGGGGTTCGCTCCTACAATGAGCAGTTCTTC. Translated, it gives CASTPGGAGVRSYNEQFF.

This chain links TRBV10-3 with TRBJ2-7; 7 positions agree with TRBD2. Germline lookup yields CDR1 ENHRY and CDR2 SYGVKD. Trimming took 0 bases from V and 6 from J; bases not matched to a gene: 8. This CDR3 is 15 amino acids long. CDR3 sequence (DNA): TGTGCCATCAGTGAGTCGAACCGACTAGCAGGCGAGCAGTACTTC. Encoded protein: CAISESNRLAGEQYF.

This rearrangement joins TRBV7-2 to TRBJ2-7; 11 nucleotides match TRBD2. The CDR3 is 16 amino acids. Germline CDR1 and CDR2: SGHTA and FQGNSA. Germline trimming cut 5 bases from V and 3 bases from J; bases unmatched to any gene: 9. In nucleotides, the CDR3 is TGTGCCAGCAGCGGTCTAGCGGGGGGTTTGAGCTACGAGCAGTACTTC. Encoded protein: CASSGLAGGLSYEQYF.

The chain combines TRBV21-1 with TRBJ2-7; TRBD2 is the table's D call and was not checked against the DNA. TRBV21-1 is shown as a pseudogene. This CDR3 has 15 amino acids. In DNA form, the CDR3 reads TGTGCCAGCAGCAAGTCGCCCGGTCCCACCTACGAGCAGTACTTC. As protein: CASSKSPGPTYEQYF.

This rearrangement joins TRBV7-6 to TRBJ1-1; D remains ambiguous. There are 14 residues in the CDR3. The V end was cut by 1 base, the J end by 0 bases, with 6 bases between. Germline assignment: CDR1 SGHVS and CDR2 FNYEAQ. The DNA for the CDR3 is TGTGCCAGCAGCTTAGGGCAGTTGAACACTGAAGCTTTCTTT. Protein: CASSLGQLNTEAFF.

The genes are TRBV30 and TRBJ2-7; D unclear. Trimming removed 5 bases from V and 2 bases from J, with 10 bases in between. CDR3 length: 12 amino acids. Germline V lookup: CDR1 GTSNPN, CDR2 SVGIG (reference sequence). CDR3 in DNA: TGTGCCTGGCGCAGGCTCCCCTACGAGCAGTACTTC. Protein: CAWRRLPYEQYF.

V is TRBV9 and J is TRBJ1-2; no firm D call. The CDR3 is 12 residues long. V was shortened by 0 bases and J by 6 bases, with 6 bases between the two germline ends. Germline lookup yields CDR1 SGDLS and CDR2 YYNGEE. DNA for the CDR3: TGTGCCAGCAGCGTAGTGGGCCATGGCTACACCTTC. Protein sequence: CASSVVGHGYTF.

The V and J genes are TRBV7-8 and TRBJ1-2, with 9 bases matching TRBD1. The length of the CDR3 is 16 residues. V lost 1 base, J lost 5 bases, and 8 bases stayed unmatched. Per the germline V gene, CDR1 is SGHVS and CDR2 is FQNEAQ. The CDR3 sequence is CASSLVTGGGRYGYTF. The CDR3 DNA reads TGTGCCAGCAGCTTAGTGACAGGGGGAGGAAGATATGGCTACACCTTC. Full variable domain (outside the CDR3, taken from reference TRBV7-8 and TRBJ1-2): GAGVSQSPRYKVAKRGQDVALRCDPISGHVSLFWYQQALGQGPEFLTYFQNEAQLDKSGLPSDRFFAERPEGSVSTLKIQRTQQEDSAVYLCASSLVTGGGRYGYTFGSGTRLTVV.

The gene calls are TRBV30 and TRBJ1-1; D not resolved. Between the trimmed V and J ends, which lost 0 bases and 1 base, there was a span of 9 bases. Germline V lookup: CDR1 GTSNPN, CDR2 SVGIG (reference sequence). This CDR3 is built from 14 residues. The CDR3 sequence: CAWSVLTANTEAFF. The CDR3 nucleotides are TGTGCCTGGAGTGTGTTAACGGCGAACACTGAAGCTTTCTTT. The full variable domain, with the rest looked up from reference TRBV30 and TRBJ1-1, is SQTIHQWPATLVQPVGSPLSLECTVEGTSNPNLYWYRQAAGRGLQLLFYSVGIGQISSEVPQNLSASRPQDRQFILSSKKLLLSDSGFYLCAWSVLTANTEAFFGQGTRLTVV.

The gene calls are TRBV9 and TRBJ1-3, with unresolved D. The length of the CDR3 is 17 residues. The germline CDR1 and CDR2 sequences are SGDLS and YYNGEE. V lost 0 bases and J lost 0, with 13 bases in between. The CDR3 reads CASSVDGSRYSGNTIYF. The CDR3, as DNA: TGTGCCAGCAGCGTAGACGGCAGCCGATACTCTGGAAACACCATATATTTT.

The rearrangement joins TRBV29-1 to TRBJ1-2; D remains ambiguous. The germline V and J ends were trimmed by 3 bases and 8 bases, with 4 bases remaining between them. The CDR3 covers 9 residues. CDR1 is SQVTM, CDR2 ANQGSEA, per germline. CDR3 in DNA: TGCAGCGTTGAGAAGGGCTACACCTTC. Protein: CSVEKGYTF.

The rearrangement links TRBV7-2 to TRBJ1-2, with a possible D match to TRBD1 (5 bases). Trimming took off 4 bases at V and 5 bases at J, with 14 bases between the two ends. Germline CDR1 reads SGHTA; CDR2 reads FQGNSA. The CDR3 totals 14 residues. The CDR3 nucleotides are TGTGCCAGCAGCTCCCGCGGGGCGGGATATGGCTACACCTTC. Encoded protein: CASSSRGAGYGYTF.

V gene TRBV29-1 combines with J gene TRBJ2-7, with D perhaps matching TRBD1 (6 bases). Germline CDR1 is SQVTM and CDR2 is ANQGSEA. The CDR3 runs to 13 residues. V was trimmed by 4 bases and J by 5 bases, leaving 15 bases between them. Written as DNA, the CDR3 is TGCAGCGTTGTAAGGGGGTGGGGAGACGAGCAGTACTTC. Encoded protein: CSVVRGWGDEQYF.

This clone was seen just once. This chain uses TRBV5-1 with TRBJ2-1; D gene ambiguous. Germline V gene data show CDR1 as SGHRS and CDR2 as YFSETQ. This CDR3 is built from 16 residues. The V and J ends lost 0 bases and 0 bases respectively, with 10 bases between them. CDR3 region: CASSLGSLSSYNEQFF. DNA for the CDR3: TGCGCCAGCAGCTTGGGCAGCTTGAGCTCCTACAATGAGCAGTTCTTC. Based on the CDR3 plus reference TRBV5-1 and TRBJ2-1, the full variable domain is KAGVTQTPRYLIKTRGQQVTLSCSPISGHRSVSWYQQTPGQGLQFLFEYFSETQRNKGNFPGRFSGRQFSNSRSEMNVSTLELGDSALYLCASSLGSLSSYNEQFFGPGTRLTVL.

The chain uses TRBV9 and TRBJ2-4, with TRBD1 matching over 8 bases. V lost 0 bases to trimming and J lost 6 bases; unmatched junction nucleotides: 14. From germline, CDR1 is SGDLS and CDR2 YYNGEE. This CDR3 is 18 amino acids long. The CDR3 is CASSVDTPPGGDSNIQYF. The DNA of the CDR3 is TGTGCCAGCAGCGTAGATACCCCTCCAGGGGGCGATTCAAACATTCAGTACTTC.

This clone has more than one count but fewer than ten. The chain carries TRBV18 and TRBJ1-5, with D possibly matching TRBD1 (5 bases). The V and J ends lost 3 bases and 6 bases respectively, with 9 bases between them. The germline gives CDR1 KGHSH, CDR2 LQKENI. This CDR3 spans 13 amino acids. CDR3 region: CASSPRGSQPQHF. The CDR3 DNA is TGTGCCAGCTCACCTCGGGGCAGTCAGCCCCAGCATTTT.

This sequence joins TRBV7-8 and TRBJ1-5; maybe TRBD1 (6 bases). This CDR3 is built from 17 residues. Germline lookup yields CDR1 SGHVS and CDR2 FQNEAQ. Trimming stripped 5 bases from V and 3 bases from J, with 20 bases between. The CDR3 loop reads CASSHATGPTFNQPQHF. CDR3 in DNA: TGTGCCAGCAGCCATGCAACAGGGCCTACCTTCAATCAGCCCCAGCATTTT.

This sequence joins TRBV21-1 and TRBJ2-2; the listed D gene, TRBD2, was not tested against the DNA. TRBV21-1 is designated a pseudogene. The CDR3 is 13 residues long. The CDR3 loop is CASSFFRTGELFF. CDR3 bases: TGTGCCAGCAGCTTTTTTAGAACCGGGGAGCTGTTTTTT.